This T cell receptor (beta chain) emerged from a study of blood T cell repertoires in COVID-19. Study background: Donors in the United States, Italy and Spain gave samples during acute or convalescent COVID-19. Sample material is recorded as cDNA or gDNA derived from T cells, B-cell-depleted T cells, or PBMCs.

Repertoires were generated with immunoSEQ multiplex PCR, while TCRdb's copy carries only in-frame clones and drops some. Of 76,000 or so clones listed, under 95% were seen once; the top ten hold under 6.5%. With 1 base removed from V and 2 bases from J, the gap between germline ends came to 11 bases. Germline CDR1 and CDR2: KGHSH and LQKENI. The CDR3 runs to 16 residues. Specimen: peripheral blood. This receptor was identified in a human donor in a cohort sampled during active COVID-19. The chain recombines TRBV18 with TRBJ2-2, with D perhaps matching TRBD1 (5 bases). The CDR3 sequence is CASSPRAQDNTGELFF. The CDR3, as DNA: TGTGCCAGCTCACCACGGGCACAGGATAACACCGGGGAGCTGTTTTTT.